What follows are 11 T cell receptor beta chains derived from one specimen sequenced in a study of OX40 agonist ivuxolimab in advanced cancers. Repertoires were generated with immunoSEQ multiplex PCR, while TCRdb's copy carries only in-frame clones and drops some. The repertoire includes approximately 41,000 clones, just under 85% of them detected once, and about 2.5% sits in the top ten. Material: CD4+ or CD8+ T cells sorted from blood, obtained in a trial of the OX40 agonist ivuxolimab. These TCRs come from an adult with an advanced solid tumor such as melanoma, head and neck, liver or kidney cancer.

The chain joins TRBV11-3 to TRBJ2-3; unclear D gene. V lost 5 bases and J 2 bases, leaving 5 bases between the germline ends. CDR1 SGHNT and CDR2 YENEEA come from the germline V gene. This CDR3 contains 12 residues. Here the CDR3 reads CASSPHTDTQYF. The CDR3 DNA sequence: TGTGCCAGCAGCCCCCACACAGATACGCAGTATTTT.

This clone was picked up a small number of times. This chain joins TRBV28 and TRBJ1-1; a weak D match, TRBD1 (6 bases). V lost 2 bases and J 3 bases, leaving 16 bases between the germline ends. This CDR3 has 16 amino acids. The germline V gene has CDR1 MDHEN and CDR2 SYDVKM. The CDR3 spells CASSLLSGGAHTEAFF. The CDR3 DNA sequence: TGTGCCAGCAGTTTACTCTCCGGGGGCGCGCACACTGAAGCTTTCTTT.

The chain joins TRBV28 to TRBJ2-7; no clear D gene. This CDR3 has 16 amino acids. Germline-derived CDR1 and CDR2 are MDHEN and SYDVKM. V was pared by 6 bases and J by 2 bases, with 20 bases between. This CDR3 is CASSPAYSSQPYEQYF. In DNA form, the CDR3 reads TGTGCCAGCAGCCCCGCGTACAGCAGTCAACCCTACGAGCAGTACTTC.

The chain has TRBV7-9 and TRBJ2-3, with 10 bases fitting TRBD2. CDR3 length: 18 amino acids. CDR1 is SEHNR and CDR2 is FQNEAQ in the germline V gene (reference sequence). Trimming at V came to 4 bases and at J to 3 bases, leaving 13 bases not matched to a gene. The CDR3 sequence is CASSSRRPLAGETDTQYF. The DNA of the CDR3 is TGTGCCAGCAGCTCTAGACGGCCTCTAGCGGGAGAAACAGATACGCAGTATTTT.

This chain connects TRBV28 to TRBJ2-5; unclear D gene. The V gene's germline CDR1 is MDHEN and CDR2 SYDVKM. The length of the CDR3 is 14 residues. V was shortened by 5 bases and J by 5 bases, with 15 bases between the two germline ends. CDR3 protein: CASSPRPIGETQYF. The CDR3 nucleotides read TGTGCCAGCAGTCCGAGGCCTATAGGGGAGACCCAGTACTTC.

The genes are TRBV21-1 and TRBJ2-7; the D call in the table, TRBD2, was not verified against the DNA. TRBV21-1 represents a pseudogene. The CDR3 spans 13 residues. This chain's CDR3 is CASSGRSSYEQYF. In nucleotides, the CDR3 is TGTGCCAGCTCGGGGAGGAGCTCCTACGAGCAGTACTTC.

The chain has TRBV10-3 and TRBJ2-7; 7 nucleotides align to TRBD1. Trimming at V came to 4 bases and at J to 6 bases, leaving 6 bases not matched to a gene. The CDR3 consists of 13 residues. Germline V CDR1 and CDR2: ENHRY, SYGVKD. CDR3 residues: CAISGGQPFEQYF. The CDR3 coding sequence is TGTGCCATCAGTGGGGGACAGCCCTTCGAGCAGTACTTC.

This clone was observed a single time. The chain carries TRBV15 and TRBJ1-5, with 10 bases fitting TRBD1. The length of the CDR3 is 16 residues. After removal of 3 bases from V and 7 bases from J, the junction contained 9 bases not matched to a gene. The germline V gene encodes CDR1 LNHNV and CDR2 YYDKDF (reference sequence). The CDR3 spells CATSSLGTGESQPQHF. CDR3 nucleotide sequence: TGTGCCACCAGCAGTCTTGGGACAGGGGAAAGCCAGCCCCAGCATTTT.

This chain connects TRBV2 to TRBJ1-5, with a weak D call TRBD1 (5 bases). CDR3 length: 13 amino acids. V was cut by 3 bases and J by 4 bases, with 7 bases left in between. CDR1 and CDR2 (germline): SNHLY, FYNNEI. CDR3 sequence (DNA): TGTGCCAGCAGTGAGTGGGGGAATCAGCCCCAGCATTTT. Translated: CASSEWGNQPQHF.

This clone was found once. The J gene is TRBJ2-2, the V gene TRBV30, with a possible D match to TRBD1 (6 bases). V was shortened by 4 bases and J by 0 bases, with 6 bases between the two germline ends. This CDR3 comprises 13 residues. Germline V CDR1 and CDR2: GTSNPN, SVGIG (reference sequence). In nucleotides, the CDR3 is TGTGCCTGGACAGGGGCGAACACCGGGGAGCTGTTTTTT. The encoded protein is CAWTGANTGELFF.

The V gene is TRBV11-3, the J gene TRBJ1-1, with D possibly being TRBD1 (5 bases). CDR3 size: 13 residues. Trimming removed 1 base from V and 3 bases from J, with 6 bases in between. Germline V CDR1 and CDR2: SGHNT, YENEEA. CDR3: CASSLAGYTEAFF. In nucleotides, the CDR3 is TGTGCCAGCAGCTTAGCAGGGTACACTGAAGCTTTCTTT.